This T cell receptor beta chain appears in the sequencing data of a study of blood T cell repertoires in COVID-19 (dated by TCRdb to about 2020). In the study overall: Samples covering the acute and convalescent phases of COVID-19 were provided by collaborators in the United States, Italy and Spain. The dataset comprised deeply sampled blood TCRbeta repertoires from subjects exposed to, actively infected with, or recovered from COVID-19. The material from the prospective study consisted of cDNA or gDNA derived from T cells, B-cell-depleted T cells, or PBMCs. Samples were obtained from the ongoing ImmuneRACE study (first 160 participants) and from about 1,300 subjects provided by 6 global collaborators. Where HLA class I and class II types were available, the types were taken from metadata supplied by the sample provider, not from assay-based typing. Sample metadata almost always included a de-identified subject ID, COVID-19 status, age in years and sex. The repertoires were made available in a free public database intended to serve as a resource for research on the immune response to SARS-CoV-2. Study-wide conclusions, independent of this receptor: The amount of clinical and demographic metadata varied by source and participant and was provided uncurated.

TCRbeta CDR3 regions were amplified from genomic DNA by means of the immunoSEQ Assay, a bias-controlled multiplex PCR. Turning to the authors' computational methods: Nucleated cell counts per sample were estimated from amplification of reference gene primers within the assay. To quantify the absolute abundance of each unique TCRbeta CDR3 rearrangement, sequence reads were collapsed and filtered. For each sample, productive Simpson clonality was calculated as the square root of Simpson's diversity index across productive rearrangements. The table comes from immuneACCESS by way of TCRdb, which keeps in-frame sequences with V and J called. Part of the clones is missing from these tables; in studies checked, under half for an unresolved V gene and the rest for unknown reasons. Clone size and V and J calls were adopted from that table, with D and trimming inferred from the DNA. This sample holds 70,000 to 80,000 clones; roughly 80% were observed only once. The leading ten clones occupy 10% to 15% of the sample.

Each collaborating institution followed its own protocols to collect whole blood in K2EDTA tubes. For TCRbeta analysis, collaborators shipped samples as frozen whole blood, isolated PBMCs, or DNA extracted from either of those sample types. The CDR3 holds 16 amino acids from the cysteine to the phenylalanine. CDR3 DNA only is kept here, 48 bases in frame from base 1. V drops 0 bases and J drops 0 bases, leaving 14 bases in between. CDR1 GTSNPN and CDR2 SVGIG were looked up in the germline V gene (reference sequence). In the case of this clone: The antigen it recognizes is unknown. The sample holds no much larger clone one base away, and base qualities are not on file.

The sample comprised peripheral blood. In this chain, TRBV30 is recombined with TRBJ1-1, with TRBD1 perhaps the D gene, on 5 matching bases. This TCR was recovered from a human donor in a cohort sampled during active COVID-19. The sequenced DNA is TGTGCCTGGAGTGTACGTGCCAGGGCTTTGAACACTGAAGCTTTCTTT. This sequence encodes CAWSVRARALNTEAFF.